The rows below give T cell receptor beta chains drawn from one sample of a study of blood T cell repertoires in COVID-19. The repertoire was sequenced with immunoSEQ multiplex PCR; TCRdb's copy has only in-frame clones and lacks some. The sample records around 370,000 clones, more than 75% being singletons. The sample consisted of PBMCs or T cells enriched from blood (not recorded which). The receptors here all came from a woman aged 18-29 years who had recovered from COVID-19. Each CDR3 is given with its conserved first and last residue. The D gene is left open where the match is weak. Size is stated for part of the rows, as once, few or many counts, or as a class when the clone is expanded.

TRBV9,TRBJ2-3,TRBD2,NA,TGTGCCAGCAGCCTTGGACTAGCGGGGGGGACTAGCACAGATACGCAGTATTTT,CASSLGLAGGTSTDTQYF
TRBV5-1,TRBJ2-1,TRBD1,NA,TGCGCCAGCAGCGCGGGGGACAGGGCCTACAATGAGCAGTTCTTC,CASSAGDRAYNEQFF
TRBV7-2,TRBJ1-2,TRBD1,NA,TGTGCCAGCAGCATTTCGACAGGGGTTCTCTATGGCTACACCTTC,CASSISTGVLYGYTF
TRBV7-2,TRBJ2-5,TRBD2,once,TGTGCCAGCAGCTTCGGCGGGGGGGCGATACAAGAGACCCAGTACTTC,CASSFGGGAIQETQYF
TRBV19,TRBJ2-2,NA,many,TGTGCCAGTAGGCCCGAGGGTAAGAGGACCGGGGAGCTGTTTTTT,CASRPEGKRTGELFF
TRBV30,TRBJ1-1,NA,NA,TGTGCCTTCACGGGGAGGGGCATACCTGAAGCTTTCTTT,CAFTGRGIPEAFF
TRBV5-1,TRBJ2-7,NA,few,TGCGCCAGCAGCGCCGACATGTCGGAGCAGTACTTC,CASSADMSEQYF
TRBV4-1,TRBJ1-3,NA,NA,TGCGCCAGCAGTCCAGGGGCGCACACCATATATTTT,CASSPGAHTIYF
TRBV20-1,TRBJ1-2,NA,many,TGCAGTGCTAGTCTGCAGGGGGGCTACACCTTC,CSASLQGGYTF
TRBV5-1,TRBJ2-5,NA,NA,TGCGCCAGCAGGTATTCGGAGGGAGGCGCGAGGGAGACCCAGTACTTC,CASRYSEGGARETQYF
TRBV19,TRBJ1-2,TRBD1,NA,TGTGCCAGTAGTGCTGGGACAGGGAATAACTATGGCTACACCTTC,CASSAGTGNNYGYTF
TRBV5-1,TRBJ2-7,TRBD1,NA,TGCGCCAGCAGCCCGTCGACAGGGAACGAGCAGTACTTC,CASSPSTGNEQYF